This record looks at one T cell receptor (beta chain) sequence and its context. Antigen unknown. V shed 0 bases and J shed 2 bases, with 9 bases lying between them. The V gene's germline CDR1 is SGDLS and CDR2 YYNGEE. The CDR3 is made up of 15 amino acids. This sample is part of a study of cytomegalovirus exposure and HLA in healthy donors. Findings and caveats of the study: The study dropped some indistinguishable V segments, TRBV6-2 and TRBV6-3 among them. Later analysis found that TCR beta chains associated with HLA were more clonally expanded than other, equally common chains. It was in a later analysis that TCR association rates were seen to vary by HLA locus, highest for DRB1 and lowest for HLA-C.

PCR involved 60 Vbeta and 13 Jbeta primers. As handled by the study authors: Approximately 10 million shared chains were among 80 million or so unique TCR beta chains counted in a later analysis. Only in-frame clones appear in the TCRdb table, and some are missing; sequencing was by immunoSEQ multiplex PCR. Clonal size and the V and J genes are those of that table, whereas D and trimming came from the DNA. The sample shows roughly 180,000 clones, about 85% of them seen only once. J is TRBJ1-3 and V is TRBV9; tentative D call: TRBD1 (6 bases). The sequence was collected from a woman between 50 and 59 years old in good health and CMV-seropositive. The sample consisted of PBMCs. The CDR3 DNA is TGTGCCAGCAGCGTAGCTACAGGGACTGGAAACACCATATATTTT. Translation: CASSVATGTGNTIYF.